This TCR beta chain was observed in a study of blood T cells in healthy people across ages. The junction had 16 bases not matched to a gene; V was cut back by 5 bases and J by 6 bases. This CDR3 region has 18 residues. Germline CDR1 reads SNHLY; CDR2 reads FYNNEI. Donors were systemically healthy Caucasian individuals from Russia aged 6 to 90 years. Approximately 10 milliliters was the volume of peripheral blood drawn from each donor. Per sample, no less than 5 micrograms of total RNA were extracted. Primed by a sample-barcoded 5' primer and a J-beta primer mix, a second PCR proceeded for about 7 to 11 cycles. TCRdb independently ran MiXCR on the 5' RACE reads; one entry per CDR3 protein. The table shows about 1.4 million distinct CDR3 sequences, with approximately 60% occurring only once.

Sequencing input: blood. This TCR derives from a man between 18 and 35 years old in good health. This chain joins TRBV2 and TRBJ2-5; 12 nucleotides match TRBD2. The chain's CDR3 is CASSNILAGGFGEQTQYF. The CDR3 DNA is TGTGCCAGCAGTAATATACTAGCGGGGGGCTTTGGGGAGCAGACCCAGTACTTC.